The 12 T cell receptor beta chains below all came from one sample that was sequenced in a study of identical twins. TCRdb re-called the 5' RACE reads with MiXCR, one entry per CDR3 protein. The sample lists about 660,000 distinct CDR3 sequences; about 9.4% were seen once. This sample was shared with a second study, whose subject was yellow fever vaccine responses in identical twins.

The sequencing input was PBMCs. All receptors come from a young woman in good health.

This clonotype was found many times. The rearrangement joins TRBV29-1 to TRBJ2-1; 8 nucleotides align to TRBD2. V lost 7 bases and J lost 9; bases outside the gene matches: 17. Germline V gene lookup returns CDR1 SQVTM and CDR2 ANQGSEA. The CDR3 runs to 15 residues. CDR3 nucleotide sequence: TGCAGCGCCCGGACTAGCCCGCTCGGGGGTGGTGAGCAGTTCTTC. It specifies CSARTSPLGGGEQFF.

The chain uses TRBV2 and TRBJ1-2; possibly TRBD1 for D (5 bases). V dropped 6 bases and J dropped 4 bases, with 12 bases sitting between them. CDR1 and CDR2 (germline): SNHLY, FYNNEI. The CDR3 extends over 13 amino acids. CDR3 DNA: TGTGCCAGCAGCCTCCCGGGGCTCTATGGCTACACCTTC. Amino acids: CASSLPGLYGYTF.

The chain couples TRBV15 to TRBJ2-3; TRBD2 might be the D (7 bases). The CDR3 contains 17 residues. Germline V gene data show CDR1 as LNHNV and CDR2 as YYDKDF (reference sequence). Trimming pared 0 bases from V and 0 bases from J, leaving 13 bases between. This CDR3 is CATSRDLAGASTDTQYF. The DNA of the CDR3 is TGTGCCACCAGCAGAGATCTGGCGGGGGCGAGCACAGATACGCAGTATTTT.

J is TRBJ2-1 and V is TRBV6-2 or TRBV6-3, with 14 bases identical to TRBD2. CDR3 length equals 20 residues. V lost 2 bases, J lost 13 bases, and 22 bases stayed unmatched. Germline CDR1 is MNHEY and CDR2 is SVGEGT. The CDR3 sequence: CASSYLPPPRGTSGGRCQFF. The CDR3 DNA reads TGTGCCAGCAGTTACCTACCCCCCCCCCGGGGGACTAGCGGGGGCCGGTGTCAGTTCTTC.

This clonotype was recorded a few times. The chain's CDR3 is CASSHGDREGETQYF. CDR3 nucleotides: TGTGCCAGCAGCCACGGGGACAGGGAGGGAGAGACCCAGTACTTC. J is TRBJ2-5 and V is TRBV3-1, with 9 bases that match TRBD1. With V trimmed by 3 bases and J by 4 bases, 6 bases remained unmatched. The CDR3 contains 15 residues. From germline, CDR1 is LGHDT and CDR2 YNNKEL (reference sequence).

The V gene is TRBV29-1, the J gene TRBJ2-7; 8 bases are shared with TRBD2. Germline trimming cut 6 bases from V and 2 bases from J; bases unmatched to any gene: 9. The germline V gene encodes CDR1 SQVTM and CDR2 ANQGSEA. The length of the CDR3 is 14 residues. The CDR3 loop is CSVKAGDIPYEQYF. CDR3 bases: TGCAGCGTAAAAGCGGGAGATATCCCCTACGAGCAGTACTTC.

This clonotype was counted only a few times. The gene calls are TRBV6-2 or TRBV6-3 and TRBJ2-7; 10 bases are a match to TRBD2. The CDR3 consists of 14 residues. V lost 6 bases, J lost 10 bases, and 12 bases stayed unmatched. In germline, CDR1 is MNHEY, CDR2 SVGEGT. CDR3 in amino acids: CASSKTSGKIHQYF. Written as DNA, the CDR3 is TGTGCCAGCAGCAAAACTAGCGGGAAGATCCACCAGTACTTC.

This clonotype was found many times. This chain uses TRBV20-1 with TRBJ2-7; perhaps TRBD1 as D (5 bases). Trimming pared 1 base from V and 5 bases from J, leaving 9 bases between. The CDR3 runs to 12 residues. In germline, CDR1 is DFQATT, CDR2 SNEGSKA (reference sequence). The CDR3 DNA reads as TGCAGTGCTAGAGCAGGGTCCCACGAGCAGTACTTC. It translates to CSARAGSHEQYF.

The V gene is TRBV11-2, the J gene TRBJ2-7, with 13 nucleotides matching TRBD2. CDR1 is SGHAT, CDR2 FQNNGV, per germline. V shed 5 bases, J shed 2 bases, and the junction held 15 bases outside the gene matches. This CDR3 contains 19 residues. The CDR3: CASSKRGGLAGLGPYEQYF. CDR3 DNA sequence: TGTGCCAGCAGCAAACGGGGGGGACTAGCGGGGTTGGGCCCCTACGAGCAGTACTTC.

This clonotype was seen a handful of times. J is TRBJ2-5 and V is TRBV4-2, with TRBD2 matching 11 bases. V shed 2 bases, J shed 2 bases, and the junction held 4 bases outside the gene matches. This CDR3 has 16 residues. Germline V CDR1 and CDR2: LGHNA, YNFKEQ. CDR3 nucleotides: TGTGCCAGCAGCCAACCGGGACTAGCGGATCAAGAGACCCAGTACTTC. Protein sequence: CASSQPGLADQETQYF.

The genes are TRBV5-6 and TRBJ1-2; 7 bases map to TRBD1. The CDR3 has 15 residues. Germline assignment: CDR1 SGHDT and CDR2 YYEEEE. Losses at the gene ends were 4 bases for V and 3 bases for J; bases not matched to a gene: 9. CDR3 amino acids: CASSGVRGSDYGYTF. The CDR3 DNA reads as TGTGCCAGCAGCGGAGTCAGGGGGAGTGACTATGGCTACACCTTC.

The chain combines TRBV20-1 with TRBJ2-1; possibly TRBD1 or TRBD2 for D (6 bases each). V lost 0 bases and J lost 7, with 16 bases in between. This CDR3 has 15 amino acids. CDR1 DFQATT and CDR2 SNEGSKA come from the germline V gene (reference sequence). The CDR3 here is CSARDRGEALNEQFF. For the CDR3, the DNA is TGCAGTGCTAGAGATAGGGGGGAGGCCCTAAATGAGCAGTTCTTC.